This is a list of T cell receptor beta chains from one sample in a study of T cells in Graves' hyperthyroidism and ophthalmopathy. MiXCR, applied by TCRdb to the multiplex PCR reads, yields one record per CDR3 protein. The data show fewer than 350,000 distinct CDR3 sequences, roughly an eighth seen once. Sequencing was carried out using blood. These receptors were collected from a woman aged 40 to 50 with Graves' hyperthyroidism. Both conserved end residues are part of each CDR3. A D gene is named only where the DNA matches it firmly. For some rows the clone size is stated as once, few or many, or as a class when expanded; others skip it.

TRBD2	-	TRBV7-3	TRBJ2-3	TGTGCCAGCAGCCTCGGGACTAGCGGGAGTGATAGGGATACGCAGTATTTT	CASSLGTSGSDRDTQYF
-	many	TRBV20-1	TRBJ1-4	TGCAGTGCTAGAGATCCGAGTGATCGACTGTTTTTT	CSARDPSDRLFF
TRBD2	-	TRBV12-3/TRBV12-4	TRBJ2-1	TGTGCCAGCAGTTCAGGGACTAGTCCTGCCTTGAGGGAGCAGTTCTTC	CASSSGTSPALREQFF
TRBD2	many	TRBV27	TRBJ2-3	TGTGCCAGCAGTGGACTAGTGGGCACAGATACGCAGTATTTT	CASSGLVGTDTQYF
-	many	TRBV7-8	TRBJ1-1	TGTGCCAGCAGCTGGGGGGTTACCACTGAAGCTTTCTTT	CASSWGVTTEAFF
TRBD2	-	TRBV5-4	TRBJ2-7	TGTGCCAGCAGTCCTAGCGGGAGGAATAACGAGCAGTACTTC	CASSPSGRNNEQYF
TRBD2	many	TRBV28	TRBJ2-1	TGTGCCAGCAGGGGATTTTCGACTAGCGGGAACGATGAGCAGTTCTTC	CASRGFSTSGNDEQFF
-	many	TRBV6-1	TRBJ1-6	TGTGCCAGCAGAAGGACTCGCGGGGATTCACCCCTCCACTTT	CASRRTRGDSPLHF
-	many	TRBV5-6	TRBJ1-2	TGTGCCAGCAGCTCCGGGACGGCATATTATGGCTACACCTTC	CASSSGTAYYGYTF
TRBD2	many	TRBV5-1	TRBJ2-7	TGCGCCAGCAGCTTGGCTAGCGGGAGTAAATACGAGCAGTACTTC	CASSLASGSKYEQYF
-	-	TRBV19	TRBJ2-1	TGTGCCAGTAGGTGGTCAAGCTCCTACAATGAGCAGTTCTTC	CASRWSSSYNEQFF
-	many	TRBV2	TRBJ1-5	TGTGCCAGCAGTCAACACAATCAGCCCCAGCATTTT	CASSQHNQPQHF
-	few	TRBV5-8	TRBJ1-2	TGTGCCAGCAGCTTCCCCAGCGACTCGTTTAGCTACACCTTC	CASSFPSDSFSYTF
-	-	TRBV19	TRBJ1-1	TGTGCCAGTAGTCACACTGAAGCTTTCTTT	CASSHTEAFF
TRBD1	-	TRBV6-1	TRBJ2-7	TGTGCCAGCAGTGTCCGAGGACAGGGCAGTTTTCACTACGAGCAGTACTTC	CASSVRGQGSFHYEQYF
-	many	TRBV11-2	TRBJ2-7	TGTGCCAGCAGCCGACCGGGAGTGCCCGGGTACGAGCAGTACTTC	CASSRPGVPGYEQYF
TRBD2	many	TRBV6-1	TRBJ2-7	TGTGCCAGCAGTGCACCTGGTGGACTAGCGGGAGGGTTCTCTTCCTACGAGCAGTACTTC	CASSAPGGLAGGFSSYEQYF
TRBD1	-	TRBV19	TRBJ2-1	TGTGCCAGTAGTGGGCAGGACAGGCTCCAAGGTTACAATGAGCAGTTCTTC	CASSGQDRLQGYNEQFF
TRBD1	many	TRBV7-6	TRBJ2-7	TGTGCCAGCAGCTTAGGTGGGACAGGGGTCTACGAGCAGTACTTC	CASSLGGTGVYEQYF
TRBD1	many	TRBV9	TRBJ1-2	TGTGCCAGCAGCGTCGCCGGGACAGCTAACTATGGCTACACCTTC	CASSVAGTANYGYTF
TRBD1	-	TRBV14	TRBJ2-7	TGTGCCAGCAGCCCGAGGGACAGACTCTACGAGCAGTACTTC	CASSPRDRLYEQYF
-	many	TRBV6-1	TRBJ1-2	TGTGCCAGCAGTGAACGTCAGGAAAGCGGCTACACCTTC	CASSERQESGYTF
-	many	TRBV2	TRBJ1-1	TGTGCCAGCAGTGAAGGGTCAGGAATGAACACTGAAGCTTTCTTT	CASSEGSGMNTEAFF
TRBD1	many	TRBV2	TRBJ2-1	TGTGCCAGCGGTGAAAGGGGCTCGACAGGGTCCGGTGAGCAGTTCTTC	CASGERGSTGSGEQFF